One sample yielded the 12 T cell receptor beta chains listed below, sequenced in a study of T cells expressing NK-cell markers. TCRdb reprocessed the 5' RACE reads and stores each CDR3 protein as one record, lacking DNA. The repertoire table contains 150,000 to 170,000 distinct CDR3 sequences. Sequencing used blood T cells: a sorted CD56 or NKG2C T cell subset, CD4+ or CD8+ T cells, or bulk PBMC T cells (not recorded which). The receptors here all came from a woman aged 45-65 years in good health.

The chain is built from TRBV2 and TRBJ2-3; TCRdb outputs TRBD1, but without DNA this stays unchecked. This CDR3 has 19 amino acids. Per germline, CDR1 SNHLY and CDR2 FYNNEI. The chain's CDR3 is CASSEVRFPRGGGTDTQYF.

The V gene is TRBV28, the J gene TRBJ2-1; checking the TCRdb D call of TRBD1 is not possible without DNA. The V gene's germline CDR1 is MDHEN and CDR2 SYDVKM. There are 12 residues in the CDR3. CDR3 sequence: CASTPGTAEQFF.

The rearrangement links TRBV12-3 or TRBV12-4 to TRBJ1-1; TCRdb outputs TRBD1, but without DNA this stays unchecked. This CDR3 is built from 15 residues. The CDR3 region is CASSPRTPENTEAFF.

This rearrangement joins TRBV27 to TRBJ2-3; with no DNA, the TCRdb D assignment of TRBD1 cannot be verified. The CDR3 is made up of 13 amino acids. From germline, CDR1 is MNHEY and CDR2 SMNVEV (reference sequence). The CDR3: CASRDSLTDTQYF.

The gene calls are TRBV29-1 and TRBJ1-2. Germline CDR1 SQVTM, CDR2 ANQGSEA. CDR3 size: 12 residues. This CDR3 is CSVDEGSYGYTF. Filled out from reference TRBV29-1 and TRBJ1-2, the complete variable domain reads SAVISQKPSRDICQRGTSLTIQCQVDSQVTMMFWYRQQPGQSLTLIATANQGSEATYESGFVIDKFPISRPNLTFSTLTVSNMSPEDSSIYLCSVDEGSYGYTFGSGTRLTVV.

V is TRBV5-1 and J is TRBJ2-3; TCRdb returns TRBD2, unconfirmable since there is no DNA. In germline, CDR1 is SGHRS, CDR2 YFSETQ. CDR3 length equals 12 residues. CDR3 loop: CASALSGDTQYF.

The genes are TRBV10-2 and TRBJ2-1. This CDR3 spans 14 amino acids. Germline loops: CDR1 WSHSY, CDR2 SAAADI. The chain's CDR3 is CASSLDLLYNEQFF.

This rearrangement joins TRBV20-1 to TRBJ2-7; TCRdb selects TRBD1, and the lack of DNA leaves this call unchecked. Per the germline V gene, CDR1 is DFQATT and CDR2 is SNEGSKA (reference sequence). The CDR3 is 15 residues long. The CDR3 region is CSARGRDRVSYEQYF.

The chain carries TRBV27 and TRBJ2-3; TCRdb selects TRBD1, and the lack of DNA leaves this call unchecked. Germline V CDR1 and CDR2: MNHEY, SMNVEV (reference sequence). The CDR3 spans 14 residues. CDR3 residues: CASSSDRVTDTQYF.

The rearrangement uses TRBV19 and TRBJ2-5; TCRdb's D gene call, TRBD1, goes unchecked for lack of DNA. CDR1 and CDR2 (germline): LNHDA, SQIVND (reference sequence). This CDR3 contains 14 residues. This CDR3 is CASNERGPLRDQYF. Supplemented by reference TRBV19 and TRBJ2-5, the full variable domain reads DGGITQSPKYLFRKEGQNVTLSCEQNLNHDAMYWYRQDPGQGLRLIYYSQIVNDFQKGDIAEGYSVSREKKESFPLTVTSAQKNPTAFYLCASNERGPLRDQYFGPGTRLLVL.

This CDR3 is CSVQFSLAYQFF. The chain carries TRBV29-1 and TRBJ2-1; without DNA, the TCRdb call of TRBD2 cannot be checked. The CDR3 runs to 12 residues. Germline-derived CDR1 and CDR2 are SQVTM and ANQGSEA.

The gene calls are TRBV15 and TRBJ2-5. Per the germline V gene, CDR1 is LNHNV and CDR2 is YYDKDF (reference sequence). CDR3 length: 13 amino acids. This CDR3 reads CATSREVGETQYF. The variable domain in full, completed from reference TRBV15 and TRBJ2-5, reads DAMVIQNPRYQVTQFGKPVTLSCSQTLNHNVMYWYQQKSSQAPKLLFHYYDKDFNNEADTPDNFQSRRPNTSFCFLDIRSPGLGDTAMYLCATSREVGETQYFGPGTRLLVL.